This TCR beta chain was profiled in a study of blood T cell repertoires in COVID-19. Turning to the study itself: The samples span acute and convalescent COVID-19 from the United States, Italy and Spain. Sources were T cells, B-cell-depleted T cells, or PBMCs; the material itself was cDNA or gDNA.

Participant ages covered about 18 to 89 years across 24 US areas. This CDR3 is built from 13 residues. Germline trimming cut 1 base from V and 9 bases from J; bases unmatched to any gene: 6. CDR1 and CDR2 from the germline V gene are LGHDT and YNNKEL (reference sequence). Here immunoSEQ multiplex PCR was the method, and the copy in TCRdb shows in-frame clones only, minus some. This table holds about 220,000 clones, about 80% found once. The sample holds a few counts of this clone. The rearrangement uses TRBV3-1 (or the pseudogene TRBV3-2) and TRBJ2-7; 7 nucleotides agree with TRBD1. Sequenced sample: PBMCs or T cells enriched from blood (not recorded which). The clonotype originates from a man aged 40-49 years who had recovered from COVID-19. CDR3 coding DNA: TGTGCCAGCAGCCAAGCAGGGGGTTTGGGGCAGTACTTC. It codes for CASSQAGGLGQYF.